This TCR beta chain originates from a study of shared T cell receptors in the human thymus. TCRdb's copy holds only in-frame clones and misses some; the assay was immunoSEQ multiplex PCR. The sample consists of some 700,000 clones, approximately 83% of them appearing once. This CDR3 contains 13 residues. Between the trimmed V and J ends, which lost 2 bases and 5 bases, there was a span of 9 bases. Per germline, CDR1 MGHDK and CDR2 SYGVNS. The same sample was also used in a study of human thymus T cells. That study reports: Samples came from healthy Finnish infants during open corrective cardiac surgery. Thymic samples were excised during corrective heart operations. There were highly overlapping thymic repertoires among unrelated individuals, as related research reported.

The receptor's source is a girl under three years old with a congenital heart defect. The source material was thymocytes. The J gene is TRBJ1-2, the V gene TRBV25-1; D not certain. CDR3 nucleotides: TGTGCCAGCAGTGAAGGGCCTGAATATGGCTACACCTTC. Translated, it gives CASSEGPEYGYTF.